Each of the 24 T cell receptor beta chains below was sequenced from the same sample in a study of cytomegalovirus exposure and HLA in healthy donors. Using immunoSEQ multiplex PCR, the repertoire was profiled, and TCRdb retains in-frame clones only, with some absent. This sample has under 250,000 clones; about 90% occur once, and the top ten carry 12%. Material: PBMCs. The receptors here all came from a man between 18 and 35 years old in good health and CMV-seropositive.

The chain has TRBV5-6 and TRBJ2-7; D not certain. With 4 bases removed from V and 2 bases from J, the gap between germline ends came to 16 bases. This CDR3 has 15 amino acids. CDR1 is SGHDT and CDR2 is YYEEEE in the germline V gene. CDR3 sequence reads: CASSTPLAPTYEQYF. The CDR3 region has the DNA TGTGCCAGCAGCACCCCTCTGGCGCCCACCTACGAGCAGTACTTC. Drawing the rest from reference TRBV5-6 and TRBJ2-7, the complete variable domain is DAGVTQSPTHLIKTRGQQVTLRCSPKSGHDTVSWYQQALGQGPQFIFQYYEEEERQRGNFPDRFSGHQFPNYSSELNVNALLLGDSALYLCASSTPLAPTYEQYFGPGTRLTVT.

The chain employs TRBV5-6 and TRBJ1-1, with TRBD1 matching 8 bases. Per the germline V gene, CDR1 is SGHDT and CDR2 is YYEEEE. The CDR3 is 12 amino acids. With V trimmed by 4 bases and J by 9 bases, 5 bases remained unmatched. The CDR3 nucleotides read TGTGCCAGCAGCGCAGGACAGGGCCAAGCTTTCTTT. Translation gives CASSAGQGQAFF.

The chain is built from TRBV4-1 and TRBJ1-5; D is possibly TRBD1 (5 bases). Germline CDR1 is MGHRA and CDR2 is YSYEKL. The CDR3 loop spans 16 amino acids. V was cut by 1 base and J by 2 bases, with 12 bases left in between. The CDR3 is CASSQVAGTRNQPQHF. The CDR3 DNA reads TGCGCCAGCAGCCAAGTGGCGGGGACCCGCAATCAGCCCCAGCATTTT.

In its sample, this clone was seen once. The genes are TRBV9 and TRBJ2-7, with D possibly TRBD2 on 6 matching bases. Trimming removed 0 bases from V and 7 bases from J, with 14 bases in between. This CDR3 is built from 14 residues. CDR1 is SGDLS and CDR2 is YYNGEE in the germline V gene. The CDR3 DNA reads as TGTGCCAGCAGCGTAGATGTCGGGAGCTGGGAGCAGTACTTC. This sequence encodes CASSVDVGSWEQYF.

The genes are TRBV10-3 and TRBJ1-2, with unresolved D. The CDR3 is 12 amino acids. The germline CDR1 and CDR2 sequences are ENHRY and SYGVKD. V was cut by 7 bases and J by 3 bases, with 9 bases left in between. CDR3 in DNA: TGTGCCATCACAAGGGAGGACTATGGCTACACCTTC. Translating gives CAITREDYGYTF.

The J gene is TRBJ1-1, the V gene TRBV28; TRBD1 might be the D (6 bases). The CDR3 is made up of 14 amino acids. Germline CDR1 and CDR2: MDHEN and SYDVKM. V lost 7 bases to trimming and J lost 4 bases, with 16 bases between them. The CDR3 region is CASNSAGAVTEAFF. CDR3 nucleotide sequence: TGTGCCAGCAATTCCGCGGGGGCGGTCACTGAAGCTTTCTTT.

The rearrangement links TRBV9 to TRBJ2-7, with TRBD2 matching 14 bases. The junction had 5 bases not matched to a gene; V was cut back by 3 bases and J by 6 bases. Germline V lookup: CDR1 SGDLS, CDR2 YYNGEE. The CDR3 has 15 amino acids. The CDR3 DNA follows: TGTGCCAGCAGCGCGGGACTAGCGGGAGTTGGCGAGCAGTACTTC. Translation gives CASSAGLAGVGEQYF. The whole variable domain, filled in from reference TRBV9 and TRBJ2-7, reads DSGVTQTPKHLITATGQRVTLRCSPRSGDLSVYWYQQSLDQGLQFLIQYYNGEERAKGNILERFSAQQFPDLHSELNLSSLELGDSALYFCASSAGLAGVGEQYFGPGTRLTVT.

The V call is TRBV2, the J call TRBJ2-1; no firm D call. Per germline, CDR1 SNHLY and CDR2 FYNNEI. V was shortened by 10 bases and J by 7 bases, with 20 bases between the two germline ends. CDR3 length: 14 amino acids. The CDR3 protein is CATRNLVPNNEQFF. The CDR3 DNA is TGTGCCACCCGAAACTTAGTCCCTAATAATGAGCAGTTCTTC.

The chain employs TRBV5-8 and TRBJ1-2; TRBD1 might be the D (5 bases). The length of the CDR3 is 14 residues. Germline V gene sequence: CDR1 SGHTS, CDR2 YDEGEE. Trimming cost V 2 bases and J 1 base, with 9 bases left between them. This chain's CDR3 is CASSFREINYGYTF. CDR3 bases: TGTGCCAGCAGCTTCAGGGAAATTAACTATGGCTACACCTTC.

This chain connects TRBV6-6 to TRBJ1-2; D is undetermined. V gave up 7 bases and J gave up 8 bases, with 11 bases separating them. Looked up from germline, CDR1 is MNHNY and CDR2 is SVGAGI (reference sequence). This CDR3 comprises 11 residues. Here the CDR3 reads CASKLEGGYTF. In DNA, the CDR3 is TGTGCCAGCAAGCTCGAAGGGGGCTACACCTTC.

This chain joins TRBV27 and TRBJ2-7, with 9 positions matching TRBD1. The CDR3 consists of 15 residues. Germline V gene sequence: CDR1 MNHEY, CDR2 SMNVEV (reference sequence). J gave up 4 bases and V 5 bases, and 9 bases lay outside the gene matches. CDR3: CASSPTGTGFYEQYF. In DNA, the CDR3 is TGTGCCAGCAGTCCCACCGGGACAGGGTTTTACGAGCAGTACTTC.

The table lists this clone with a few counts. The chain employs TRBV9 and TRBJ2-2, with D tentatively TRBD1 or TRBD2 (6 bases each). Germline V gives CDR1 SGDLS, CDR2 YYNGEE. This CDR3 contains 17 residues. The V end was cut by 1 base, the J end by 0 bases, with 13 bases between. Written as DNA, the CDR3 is TGTGCCAGCAGCGTATTAGGGGGAGGCGCGAACACCGGGGAGCTGTTTTTT. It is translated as CASSVLGGGANTGELFF.

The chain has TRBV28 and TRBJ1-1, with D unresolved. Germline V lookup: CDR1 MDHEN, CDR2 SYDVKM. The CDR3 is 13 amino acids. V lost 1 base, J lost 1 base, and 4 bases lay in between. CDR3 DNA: TGTGCCAGCAGTTTATTACGGAACACTGAAGCTTTCTTT. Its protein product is CASSLLRNTEAFF.

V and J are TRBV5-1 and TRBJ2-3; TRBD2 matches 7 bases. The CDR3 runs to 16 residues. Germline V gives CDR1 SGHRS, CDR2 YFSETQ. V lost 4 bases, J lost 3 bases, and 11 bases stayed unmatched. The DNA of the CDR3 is TGCGCCAGCAGCCCCCAGGGAGGGACGGGAACAGATACGCAGTATTTT. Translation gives CASSPQGGTGTDTQYF.

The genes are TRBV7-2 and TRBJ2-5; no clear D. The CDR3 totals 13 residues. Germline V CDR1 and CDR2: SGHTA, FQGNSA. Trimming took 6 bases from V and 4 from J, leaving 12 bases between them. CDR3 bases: TGTGCCAGCAGAGGAACGATGGGAGAGACCCAGTACTTC. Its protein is CASRGTMGETQYF.

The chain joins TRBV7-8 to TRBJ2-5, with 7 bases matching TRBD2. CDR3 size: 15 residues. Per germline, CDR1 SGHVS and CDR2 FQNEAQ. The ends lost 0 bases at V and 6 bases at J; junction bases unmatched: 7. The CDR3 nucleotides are TGTGCCAGCAGCTTAGCCCTAGCGGAGGGGCAGACCCAGTACTTC. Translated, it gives CASSLALAEGQTQYF.

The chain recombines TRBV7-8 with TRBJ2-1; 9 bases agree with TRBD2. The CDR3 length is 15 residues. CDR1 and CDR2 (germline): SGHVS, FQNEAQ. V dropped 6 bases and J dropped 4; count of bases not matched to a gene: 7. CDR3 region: CASSWASGTYNEQFF. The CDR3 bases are TGTGCCAGCAGTTGGGCTAGCGGGACTTACAATGAGCAGTTCTTC.

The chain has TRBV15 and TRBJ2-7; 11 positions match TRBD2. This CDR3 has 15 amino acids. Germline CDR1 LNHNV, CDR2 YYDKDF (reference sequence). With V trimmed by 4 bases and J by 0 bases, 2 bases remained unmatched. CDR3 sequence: CATSNGLAGSYEQYF. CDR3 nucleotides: TGTGCCACCAGCAATGGACTAGCGGGCTCCTACGAGCAGTACTTC.

In DNA form, the CDR3 reads TGCGCCAGCAGCTTGGAGGATGGGGGGACTGAAGCTTTCTTT. Protein: CASSLEDGGTEAFF. The chain has TRBV5-1 and TRBJ1-1, with D perhaps TRBD1 (5 bases). This CDR3 region has 14 residues. The germline CDR1 and CDR2 sequences are SGHRS and YFSETQ. Between the trimmed V and J ends, which lost 0 bases and 5 bases, there was a span of 11 bases.

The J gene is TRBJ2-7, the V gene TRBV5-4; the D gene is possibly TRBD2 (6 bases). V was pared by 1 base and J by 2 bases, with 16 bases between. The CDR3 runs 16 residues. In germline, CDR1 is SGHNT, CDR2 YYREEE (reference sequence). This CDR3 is CASSLFGEVVTYEQYF. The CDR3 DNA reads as TGTGCCAGCAGCTTGTTTGGGGAGGTGGTGACCTACGAGCAGTACTTC. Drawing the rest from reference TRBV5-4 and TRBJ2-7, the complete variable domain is ETGVTQSPTHLIKTRGQQVTLRCSSQSGHNTVSWYQQALGQGPQFIFQYYREEENGRGNFPPRFSGLQFPNYSSELNVNALELDDSALYLCASSLFGEVVTYEQYFGPGTRLTVT.

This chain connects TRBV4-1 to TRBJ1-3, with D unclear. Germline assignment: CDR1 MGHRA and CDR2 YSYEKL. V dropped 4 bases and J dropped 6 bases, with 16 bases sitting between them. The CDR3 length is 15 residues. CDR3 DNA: TGCGCCAGCAGCCCATTGGGCAATTACGAAAACACCATATATTTT. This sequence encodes CASSPLGNYENTIYF.

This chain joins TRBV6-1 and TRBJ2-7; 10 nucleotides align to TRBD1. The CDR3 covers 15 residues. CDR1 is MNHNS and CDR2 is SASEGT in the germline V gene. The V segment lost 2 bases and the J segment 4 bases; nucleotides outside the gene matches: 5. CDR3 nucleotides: TGTGCCAGCAGTGAATTGGGGACAGGGGATTACGAGCAGTACTTC. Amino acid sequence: CASSELGTGDYEQYF.

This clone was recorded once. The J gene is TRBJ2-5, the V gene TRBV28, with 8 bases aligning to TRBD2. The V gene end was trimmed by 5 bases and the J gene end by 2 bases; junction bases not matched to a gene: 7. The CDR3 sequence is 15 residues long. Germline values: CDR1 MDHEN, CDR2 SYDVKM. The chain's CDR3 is CASSLMSGGQETQYF. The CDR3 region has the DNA TGTGCCAGCAGTCTCATGTCGGGGGGGCAAGAGACCCAGTACTTC. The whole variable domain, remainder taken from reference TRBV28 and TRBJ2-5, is DVKVTQSSRYLVKRTGEKVFLECVQDMDHENMFWYRQDPGLGLRLIYFSYDVKMKEKGDIPEGYSVSREKKERFSLILESASTNQTSMYLCASSLMSGGQETQYFGPGTRLLVL.

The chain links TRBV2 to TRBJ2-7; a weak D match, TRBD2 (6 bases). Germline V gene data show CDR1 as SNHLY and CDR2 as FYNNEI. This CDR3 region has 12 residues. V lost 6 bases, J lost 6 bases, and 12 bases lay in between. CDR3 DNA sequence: TGTGCCAGCAGCGTGACTAGTTTCGAGCAGTACTTC. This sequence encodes CASSVTSFEQYF.